The next 16 T cell receptor beta chains were all read from a single sample in a study of OX40 agonist ivuxolimab in advanced cancers. Clones were sequenced by immunoSEQ multiplex PCR, and TCRdb holds only the in-frame ones, with some missing. This repertoire shows more than 20,000 clones, 85% to 90% found once; its top ten account for about 10%. The sample in question was CD4+ or CD8+ T cells sorted from blood, obtained in a trial of the OX40 agonist ivuxolimab. The receptors derive from an adult with an advanced solid tumor such as melanoma, head and neck, liver or kidney cancer.

This chain connects TRBV5-4 to TRBJ2-1; D gene unclear. Germline CDR1 and CDR2: SGHNT and YYREEE (reference sequence). There are 12 residues in the CDR3. V was clipped by 5 bases and J by 8 bases, with 11 bases between them. The CDR3 bases are TGTGCCAGCAGTCCGGATTGGGATGAGCAGTTCTTC. This translates into CASSPDWDEQFF. The variable domain in full, with the rest retrieved from reference TRBV5-4 and TRBJ2-1, is ETGVTQSPTHLIKTRGQQVTLRCSSQSGHNTVSWYQQALGQGPQFIFQYYREEENGRGNFPPRFSGLQFPNYSSELNVNALELDDSALYLCASSPDWDEQFFGPGTRLTVL.

CDR3 region: CASSPGQGVSYEQYF. Here the CDR3 DNA reads TGTGCCAGCAGCCCGGGACAGGGGGTCTCCTACGAGCAGTACTTC. The rearrangement uses TRBV13 and TRBJ2-7; TRBD1 aligns across 11 bases. Trimming cost V 5 bases and J 0 bases; bases outside gene matches: 3. CDR3 length: 15 amino acids. The germline V gene has CDR1 PRHDT and CDR2 FYEKMQ (reference sequence).

The chain has TRBV27 and TRBJ2-3; the match to TRBD1 covers 8 bases. The CDR3 covers 15 residues. The germline gives CDR1 MNHEY, CDR2 SMNVEV (reference sequence). J gave up 4 bases and V 0 bases, and 3 bases lay outside the gene matches. The CDR3 DNA is TGTGCCAGCAGTTTATCCCAGGGGGCGGCAGATACGCAGTATTTT. It translates to CASSLSQGAADTQYF.

The J gene is TRBJ2-3, the V gene TRBV18; D is unresolved. The CDR3 is 11 residues long. Germline V CDR1 and CDR2: KGHSH, LQKENI. The ends were cut back, 9 bases at V and 3 bases at J, with 7 bases in the middle. CDR3: CASVDTDTQYF. The CDR3 nucleotides are TGTGCCAGTGTCGATACAGATACGCAGTATTTT.

The chain uses TRBV7-9 and TRBJ1-6; D is perhaps TRBD1 (5 bases). This CDR3 is 15 amino acids long. Per germline, CDR1 SEHNR and CDR2 FQNEAQ (reference sequence). V was clipped by 3 bases and J by 5 bases, with 11 bases between them. CDR3 region: CASSLEGTDNSPLHF. The CDR3 DNA reads as TGTGCCAGCAGCTTGGAGGGGACCGATAATTCACCCCTCCACTTT. Together with reference TRBV7-9 and TRBJ1-6, the CDR3 gives the full variable domain: DTGVSQNPRHKITKRGQNVTFRCDPISEHNRLYWYRQTLGQGPEFLTYFQNEAQLEKSRLLSDRFSAERPKGSFSTLEIQRTEQGDSAMYLCASSLEGTDNSPLHFGNGTRLTVT.

V is TRBV7-9 and J is TRBJ2-1; TRBD1 aligns across 8 bases. J was trimmed by 2 bases and V by 4 bases; bases with no gene match: 7. Germline assignment: CDR1 SEHNR and CDR2 FQNEAQ (reference sequence). This CDR3 has 16 amino acids. This chain's CDR3 is CASSSGGQATYNEQFF. Written as DNA, the CDR3 is TGTGCCAGCAGCTCCGGGGGACAGGCTACCTACAATGAGCAGTTCTTC.

This chain uses TRBV11-2 with TRBJ2-2; the D call may be TRBD1 or TRBD2 (5 bases each). Per germline, CDR1 SGHAT and CDR2 FQNNGV. The V end lost 6 bases, the J end lost 7 bases, and 12 bases lay between the germline ends. The CDR3 covers 13 residues. The DNA of the CDR3 is TGTGCCAGCAGAAAGAGGGGCGTCGGGGAGCTGTTTTTT. This codes for CASRKRGVGELFF.

The rearrangement uses TRBV10-3 and TRBJ2-1; D is possibly TRBD2 (6 bases). Germline CDR1 ENHRY, CDR2 SYGVKD. This CDR3 is built from 12 residues. V was cut by 8 bases and J by 8 bases, with 13 bases left in between. The CDR3 sequence: CAIGGSGDEQFF. CDR3 DNA: TGTGCCATCGGGGGGAGTGGGGATGAGCAGTTCTTC.

A word on this clone: An end of the junction does not agree with germline; a read error may underlie this. The V gene is TRBV14, the J gene TRBJ2-7; tentatively, D is TRBD1 or TRBD2 (5 bases each). This CDR3 has 11 amino acids. From germline, CDR1 is SGHDN and CDR2 FVKESK. The CDR3: CASSQGRDRRF. CDR3 bases: TGTGCCAGCAGCCAAGGCAGGGACCGCCGCTTC.

Points on this clone: Other DNA variants within this sample encode the same CDR3. The rearrangement uses TRBV9 and TRBJ2-3; D not resolved. CDR1 is SGDLS and CDR2 is YYNGEE in the germline V gene. Trimming cost V 3 bases and J 0 bases, with 2 bases left between them. The length of the CDR3 is 12 residues. CDR3 DNA sequence: TGTGCCAGCAGCGGGAGCACAGATACGCAGTATTTT. As protein: CASSGSTDTQYF.

The rearrangement joins TRBV7-6 to TRBJ2-7, with D possibly matching TRBD1 (5 bases). Germline lookup yields CDR1 SGHVS and CDR2 FNYEAQ. CDR3 length: 13 residues. Trimming cost V 3 bases and J 1 base, with 7 bases left between them. The CDR3 loop is CASSFRGSYEQYF. The CDR3, as DNA: TGTGCCAGCAGCTTTAGGGGATCCTACGAGCAGTACTTC.

This clone was seen just once. The chain uses TRBV6-1 and TRBJ2-3; a weak D match, TRBD2 (5 bases). The V gene's germline CDR1 is MNHNS and CDR2 SASEGT. Trimming took 7 bases from V and 2 from J, leaving 16 bases between them. The CDR3 spans 15 residues. CDR3 nucleotides: TGTGCCAGCAACCCGAGGGAATATTCCACAGATACGCAGTATTTT. Protein: CASNPREYSTDTQYF.

The rearrangement links TRBV2 to TRBJ1-1, with a possible D match to TRBD1 (6 bases). The CDR3 extends over 14 amino acids. Trimming pared 4 bases from V and 3 bases from J, leaving 12 bases between. CDR1 and CDR2 from the germline V gene are SNHLY and FYNNEI. CDR3 loop: CASSGGGEDTEAFF. The CDR3 nucleotides read TGTGCCAGCAGTGGGGGGGGCGAGGACACTGAAGCTTTCTTT.

The V and J genes are TRBV7-9 and TRBJ1-4; D ambiguous. The germline gives CDR1 SEHNR, CDR2 FQNEAQ (reference sequence). V gave up 1 base and J gave up 4 bases, with 7 bases separating them. The CDR3 runs 14 residues. CDR3: CASSLVGGNEKLFF. The CDR3 nucleotides read TGTGCCAGCAGCTTAGTCGGCGGTAATGAAAAACTGTTTTTT.

The V and J genes are TRBV5-6 and TRBJ2-3; D unclear. The V and J ends lost 4 bases and 0 bases respectively, with 6 bases between them. Germline V CDR1 and CDR2: SGHDT, YYEEEE. This CDR3 is built from 13 residues. CDR3 sequence: CASSPPSTDTQYF. The CDR3, as DNA: TGTGCCAGCAGCCCTCCAAGCACAGATACGCAGTATTTT.

The V and J genes are TRBV7-9 and TRBJ2-7, with no clear D. The germline gives CDR1 SEHNR, CDR2 FQNEAQ (reference sequence). V was clipped by 5 bases and J by 5 bases, with 13 bases between them. This CDR3 contains 13 residues. The CDR3 sequence is CASSPPLTNEQYF. The CDR3 nucleotides are TGTGCCAGCAGCCCACCACTTACGAACGAGCAGTACTTC.